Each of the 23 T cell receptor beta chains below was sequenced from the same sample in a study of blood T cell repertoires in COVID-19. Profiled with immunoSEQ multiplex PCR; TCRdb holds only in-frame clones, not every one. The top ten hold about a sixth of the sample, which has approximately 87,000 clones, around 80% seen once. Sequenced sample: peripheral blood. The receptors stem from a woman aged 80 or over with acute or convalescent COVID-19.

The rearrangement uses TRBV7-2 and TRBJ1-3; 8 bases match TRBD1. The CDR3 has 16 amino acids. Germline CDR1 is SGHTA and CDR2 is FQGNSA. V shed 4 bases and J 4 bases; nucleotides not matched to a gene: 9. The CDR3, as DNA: TGTGCCAGCAGCTCCCGCCGGGACAGGAAAGGAAACACCATATATTTT. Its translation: CASSSRRDRKGNTIYF.

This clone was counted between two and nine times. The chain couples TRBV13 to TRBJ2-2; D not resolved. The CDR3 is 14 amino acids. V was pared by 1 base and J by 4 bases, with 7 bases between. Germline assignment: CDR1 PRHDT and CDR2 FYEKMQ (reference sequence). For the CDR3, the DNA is TGTGCCAGCAGCTTAGATGGCCCCACCGGGGAGCTGTTTTTT. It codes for CASSLDGPTGELFF.

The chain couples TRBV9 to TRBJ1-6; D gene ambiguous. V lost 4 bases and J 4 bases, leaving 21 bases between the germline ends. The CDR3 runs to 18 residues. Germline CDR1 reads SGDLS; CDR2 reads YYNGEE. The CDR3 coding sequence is TGTGCCAGCAGCTCCCCCCCCGGATCAACTACGTATAATTCACCCCTCCACTTT. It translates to CASSSPPGSTTYNSPLHF.

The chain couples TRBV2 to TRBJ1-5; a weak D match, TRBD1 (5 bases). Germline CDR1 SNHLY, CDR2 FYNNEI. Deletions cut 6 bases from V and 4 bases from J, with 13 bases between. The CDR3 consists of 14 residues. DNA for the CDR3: TGTGCCAGCAGGAAGGACACCCGGAATCAGCCCCAGCATTTT. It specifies CASRKDTRNQPQHF.

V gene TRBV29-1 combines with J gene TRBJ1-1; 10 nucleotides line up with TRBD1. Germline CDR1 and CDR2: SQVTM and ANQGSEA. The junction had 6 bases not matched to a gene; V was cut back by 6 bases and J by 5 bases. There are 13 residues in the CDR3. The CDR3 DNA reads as TGCAGCGTACCCGGACAGGGGGTTACTGAAGCTTTCTTT. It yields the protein CSVPGQGVTEAFF. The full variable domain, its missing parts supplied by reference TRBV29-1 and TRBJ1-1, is SAVISQKPSRDICQRGTSLTIQCQVDSQVTMMFWYRQQPGQSLTLIATANQGSEATYESGFVIDKFPISRPNLTFSTLTVSNMSPEDSSIYLCSVPGQGVTEAFFGQGTRLTVV.

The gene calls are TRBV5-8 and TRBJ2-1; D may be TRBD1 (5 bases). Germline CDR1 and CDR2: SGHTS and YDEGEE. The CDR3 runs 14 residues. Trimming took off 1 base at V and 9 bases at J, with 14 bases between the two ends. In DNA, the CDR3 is TGTGCCAGCAGCTTGATTCGCAGGGATGGTGAGCAGTTCTTC. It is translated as CASSLIRRDGEQFF. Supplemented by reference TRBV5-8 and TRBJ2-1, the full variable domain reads EAGVTQSPTHLIKTRGQQATLRCSPISGHTSVYWYQQALGLGLQFLLWYDEGEERNRGNFPPRFSGRQFPNYSSELNVNALELEDSALYLCASSLIRRDGEQFFGPGTRLTVL.

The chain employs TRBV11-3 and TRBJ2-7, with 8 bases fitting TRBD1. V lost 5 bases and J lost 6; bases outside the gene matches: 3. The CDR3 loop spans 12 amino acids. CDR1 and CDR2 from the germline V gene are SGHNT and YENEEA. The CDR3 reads CASSPGTGEQYF. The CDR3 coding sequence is TGTGCCAGCAGCCCAGGGACAGGCGAGCAGTACTTC.

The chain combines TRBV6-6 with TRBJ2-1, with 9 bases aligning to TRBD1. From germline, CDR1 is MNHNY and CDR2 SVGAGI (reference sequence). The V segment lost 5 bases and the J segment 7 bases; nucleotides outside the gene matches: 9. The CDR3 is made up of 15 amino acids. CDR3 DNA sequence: TGTGCCAGCAGTCCCGGACAGGGGAAGCATAATGAGCAGTTCTTC. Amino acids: CASSPGQGKHNEQFF.

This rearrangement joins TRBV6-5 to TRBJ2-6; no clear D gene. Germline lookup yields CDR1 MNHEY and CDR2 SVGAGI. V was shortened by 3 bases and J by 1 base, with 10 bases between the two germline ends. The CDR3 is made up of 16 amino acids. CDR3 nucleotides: TGTGCCAGCAGTTATCCGTCCTTGTCTGGGGCCAACGTCCTGACTTTC. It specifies CASSYPSLSGANVLTF.

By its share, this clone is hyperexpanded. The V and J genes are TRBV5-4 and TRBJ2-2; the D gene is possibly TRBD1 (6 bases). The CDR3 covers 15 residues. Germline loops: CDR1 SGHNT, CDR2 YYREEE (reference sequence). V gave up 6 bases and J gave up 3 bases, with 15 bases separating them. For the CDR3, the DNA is TGTGCCAGCACCGACCCGACAGGAGACACCGGGGAGCTGTTTTTT. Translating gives CASTDPTGDTGELFF.

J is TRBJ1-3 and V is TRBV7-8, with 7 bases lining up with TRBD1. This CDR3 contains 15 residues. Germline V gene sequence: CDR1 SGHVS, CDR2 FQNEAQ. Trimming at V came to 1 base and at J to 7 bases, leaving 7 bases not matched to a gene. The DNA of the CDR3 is TGTGCCAGCAGCTTAGAGGGTTCCAGGGGGAACACCATATATTTT. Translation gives CASSLEGSRGNTIYF.

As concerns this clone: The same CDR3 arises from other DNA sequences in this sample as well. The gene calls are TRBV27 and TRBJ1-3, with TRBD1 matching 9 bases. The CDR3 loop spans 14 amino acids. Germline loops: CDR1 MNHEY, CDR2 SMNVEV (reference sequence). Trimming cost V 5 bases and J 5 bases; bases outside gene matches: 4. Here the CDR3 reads CASSPGTGRNTIYF. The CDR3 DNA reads TGTGCCAGCAGTCCCGGGACAGGGAGAAACACCATATATTTT.

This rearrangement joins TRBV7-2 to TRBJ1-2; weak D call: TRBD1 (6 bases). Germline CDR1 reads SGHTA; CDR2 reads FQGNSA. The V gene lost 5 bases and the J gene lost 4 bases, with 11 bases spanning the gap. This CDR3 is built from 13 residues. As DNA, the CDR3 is TGTGCCAGCAGCGAAGAAGGGGGCTATGGCTACACCTTC. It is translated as CASSEEGGYGYTF.

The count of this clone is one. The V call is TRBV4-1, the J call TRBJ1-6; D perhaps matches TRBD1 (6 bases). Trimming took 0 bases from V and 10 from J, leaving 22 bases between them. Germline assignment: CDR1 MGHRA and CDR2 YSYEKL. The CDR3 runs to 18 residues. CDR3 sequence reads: CASSQDPIRGTAGSPLHF. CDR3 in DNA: TGCGCCAGCAGCCAAGATCCCATCAGGGGTACGGCGGGCTCACCCCTCCACTTT.

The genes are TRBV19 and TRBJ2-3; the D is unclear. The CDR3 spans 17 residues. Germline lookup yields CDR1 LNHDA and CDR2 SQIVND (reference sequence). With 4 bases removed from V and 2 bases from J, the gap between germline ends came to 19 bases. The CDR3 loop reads CASSTSWAGLITDTQYF. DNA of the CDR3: TGTGCCAGTAGTACCTCTTGGGCAGGCCTTATCACAGATACGCAGTATTTT.

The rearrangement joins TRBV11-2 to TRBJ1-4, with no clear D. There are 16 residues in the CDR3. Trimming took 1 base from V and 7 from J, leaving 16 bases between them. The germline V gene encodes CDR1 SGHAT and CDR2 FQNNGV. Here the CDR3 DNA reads TGTGCCAGCAGCTTAGGGAGATCCTCGGGTGGTGAAAAACTGTTTTTT. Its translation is CASSLGRSSGGEKLFF.

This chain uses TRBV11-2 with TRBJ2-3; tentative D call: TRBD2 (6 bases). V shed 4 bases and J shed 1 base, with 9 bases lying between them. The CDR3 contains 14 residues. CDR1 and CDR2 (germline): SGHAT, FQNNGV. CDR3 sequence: CASSSGGGTDTQYF. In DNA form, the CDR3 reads TGTGCCAGCAGCTCCGGCGGGGGCACAGATACGCAGTATTTT.

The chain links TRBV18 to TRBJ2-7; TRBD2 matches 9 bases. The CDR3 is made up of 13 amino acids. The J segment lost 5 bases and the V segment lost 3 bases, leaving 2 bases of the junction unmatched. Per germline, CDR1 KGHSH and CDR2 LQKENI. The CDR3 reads CASSPTSGHEQYF. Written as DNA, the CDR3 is TGTGCCAGCTCACCGACTAGCGGCCACGAGCAGTACTTC. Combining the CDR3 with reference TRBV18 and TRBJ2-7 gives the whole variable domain NAGVMQNPRHLVRRRGQEARLRCSPMKGHSHVYWYRQLPEEGLKFMVYLQKENIIDESGMPKERFSAEFPKEGPSILRIQQVVRGDSAAYFCASSPTSGHEQYFGPGTRLTVT.

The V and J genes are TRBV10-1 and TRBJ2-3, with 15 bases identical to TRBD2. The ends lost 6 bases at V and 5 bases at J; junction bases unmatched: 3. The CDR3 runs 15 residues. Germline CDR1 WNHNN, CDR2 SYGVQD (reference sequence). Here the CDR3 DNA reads TGCGCCAGCAGCAAGGGACTAGCGGGGGGAGATACGCAGTATTTT. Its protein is CASSKGLAGGDTQYF.

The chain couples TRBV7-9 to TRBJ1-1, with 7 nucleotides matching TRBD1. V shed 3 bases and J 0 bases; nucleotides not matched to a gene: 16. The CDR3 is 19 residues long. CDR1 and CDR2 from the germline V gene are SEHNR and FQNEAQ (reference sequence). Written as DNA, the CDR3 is TGTGCCAGCAGCTTCCCCCAACACGACAGGGAGGAAATGAACACTGAAGCTTTCTTT. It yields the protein CASSFPQHDREEMNTEAFF.

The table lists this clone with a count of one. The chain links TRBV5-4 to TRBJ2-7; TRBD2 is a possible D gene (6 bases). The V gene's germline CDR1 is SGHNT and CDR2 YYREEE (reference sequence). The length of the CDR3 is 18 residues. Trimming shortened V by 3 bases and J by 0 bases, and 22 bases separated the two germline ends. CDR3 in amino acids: CASSSAPNLAALSYEQYF. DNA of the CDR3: TGTGCCAGCAGCTCCGCCCCCAACTTAGCGGCCCTCTCCTACGAGCAGTACTTC. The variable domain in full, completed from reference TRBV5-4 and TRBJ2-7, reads ETGVTQSPTHLIKTRGQQVTLRCSSQSGHNTVSWYQQALGQGPQFIFQYYREEENGRGNFPPRFSGLQFPNYSSELNVNALELDDSALYLCASSSAPNLAALSYEQYFGPGTRLTVT.

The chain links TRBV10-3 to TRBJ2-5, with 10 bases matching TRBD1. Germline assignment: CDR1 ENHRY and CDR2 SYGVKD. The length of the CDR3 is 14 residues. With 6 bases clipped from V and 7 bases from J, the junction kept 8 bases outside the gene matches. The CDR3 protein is CAIRWDRGAGTQYF. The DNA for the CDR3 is TGTGCCATCAGATGGGACAGGGGCGCTGGGACCCAGTACTTC.

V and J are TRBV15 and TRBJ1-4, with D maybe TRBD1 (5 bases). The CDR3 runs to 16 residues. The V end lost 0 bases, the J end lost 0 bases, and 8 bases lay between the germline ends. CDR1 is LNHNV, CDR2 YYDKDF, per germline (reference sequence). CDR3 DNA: TGTGCCACCAGCAGAGAACAGGTTGCAACTAATGAAAAACTGTTTTTT. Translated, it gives CATSREQVATNEKLFF. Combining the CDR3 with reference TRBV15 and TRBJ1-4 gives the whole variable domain DAMVIQNPRYQVTQFGKPVTLSCSQTLNHNVMYWYQQKSSQAPKLLFHYYDKDFNNEADTPDNFQSRRPNTSFCFLDIRSPGLGDTAMYLCATSREQVATNEKLFFGSGTQLSVL.